The 3 T cell receptor beta chains listed next were all sequenced from one sample in a study of a mutant IDH1 vaccine in newly diagnosed glioma. These receptors are not linked to any known antigen. Method: immunoSEQ multiplex PCR; TCRdb's copy keeps in-frame clones and lacks some. The data contain almost 95,000 clones, roughly 86% of them singletons. Time point noted: week 47, end of study. Each dose delivered 300 ug of mutant IDH1 20-mer peptide subcutaneously with imiquimod. The sequencing used PBMCs, collected from a glioma patient whose treatment included an IDH1 peptide vaccine. The receptors stem from a woman in her 50s with glioma.

CDR3 in DNA: TGTGCCAGCAGACAGGTGGGGCTAGCCAAAAACATTCAGTACTTC. The encoded protein is CASRQVGLAKNIQYF. The genes are TRBV6-5 and TRBJ2-4; D may be TRBD1 (5 bases). CDR3 length: 15 amino acids. Germline V gives CDR1 MNHEY, CDR2 SVGAGI. V dropped 6 bases and J dropped 0 bases, with 12 bases sitting between them.

The V call is TRBV19, the J call TRBJ2-3, with 9 nucleotides matching TRBD2. Germline-derived CDR1 and CDR2 are LNHDA and SQIVND (reference sequence). The CDR3 runs to 16 residues. V dropped 3 bases and J dropped 3; count of bases not matched to a gene: 7. The CDR3 DNA reads as TGTGCCAGTAGTATCTTTGCGGGAGGGCCGACAGATACGCAGTATTTT. Translated: CASSIFAGGPTDTQYF.

V usage is TRBV29-1 and J usage is TRBJ2-7; 9 positions match TRBD2. Losses at the gene ends were 2 bases for V and 0 bases for J; bases not matched to a gene: 11. The CDR3 covers 17 residues. Per the germline V gene, CDR1 is SQVTM and CDR2 is ANQGSEA. The CDR3 sequence is CSVERRGAGGGSYEQYF. CDR3 sequence (DNA): TGCAGCGTTGAACGAAGAGGAGCGGGAGGCGGCTCCTACGAGCAGTACTTC.